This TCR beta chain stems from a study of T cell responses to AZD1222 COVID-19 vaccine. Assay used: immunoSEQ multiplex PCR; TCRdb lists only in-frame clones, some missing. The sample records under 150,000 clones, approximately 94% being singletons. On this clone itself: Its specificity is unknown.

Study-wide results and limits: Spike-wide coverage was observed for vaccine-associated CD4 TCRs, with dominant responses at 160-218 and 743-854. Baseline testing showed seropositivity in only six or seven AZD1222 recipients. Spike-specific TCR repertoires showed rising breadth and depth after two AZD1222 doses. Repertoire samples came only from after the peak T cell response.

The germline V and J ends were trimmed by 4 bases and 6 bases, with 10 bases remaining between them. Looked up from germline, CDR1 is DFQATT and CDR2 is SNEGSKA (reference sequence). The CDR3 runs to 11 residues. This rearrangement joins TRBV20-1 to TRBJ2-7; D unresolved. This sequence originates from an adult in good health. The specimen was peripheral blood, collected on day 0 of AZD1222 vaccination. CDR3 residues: CSATSGVEQYF. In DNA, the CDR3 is TGCAGTGCTACCTCAGGAGTCGAGCAGTACTTC.